This TCR beta chain was identified during a study of CD8+ T cells in alopecia areata. The overall study: Those patients who were treated received oral tofacitinib, which was given at 5 to 10 mg twice daily for moderate-to-severe alopecia areata. Study outcomes and limitations: Normal scalp had lower clonality than lesional scalp, with alopecia totalis/universalis lesions showing this most strongly. Clarity of TCR sharing across patients fell short of that in mice, possibly HLA-related. Tissue-resident alphabeta T cells belonging to normal skin likewise get sequenced within scalp specimens.

CDR1 is MGHRA and CDR2 is YSYEKL in the germline V gene. V shed 0 bases and J shed 3 bases, with 23 bases lying between them. CDR3 length: 20 amino acids. In this sample, this clone turned up once. Its matching antigen is unknown. Reverse transcribed after extraction, RNA yielded cDNA as the sequencing template. Sequenced by immunoSEQ multiplex PCR; TCRdb stores in-frame clones only, minus some. The sample consists of about 200,000 clones, approximately 52% of them appearing once. The receptor comes from a human donor with alopecia areata. This chain links TRBV4-1 with TRBJ2-2; possibly TRBD2 for D (5 bases). Source: CD4+ T cells sorted from blood, taken at week 0. CDR3 bases: TGCGCCAGCAGCCAAGAAGTGAAGACTAAACTAGGATTTTACACCGGGGAGCTGTTTTTT. The encoded protein is CASSQEVKTKLGFYTGELFF.